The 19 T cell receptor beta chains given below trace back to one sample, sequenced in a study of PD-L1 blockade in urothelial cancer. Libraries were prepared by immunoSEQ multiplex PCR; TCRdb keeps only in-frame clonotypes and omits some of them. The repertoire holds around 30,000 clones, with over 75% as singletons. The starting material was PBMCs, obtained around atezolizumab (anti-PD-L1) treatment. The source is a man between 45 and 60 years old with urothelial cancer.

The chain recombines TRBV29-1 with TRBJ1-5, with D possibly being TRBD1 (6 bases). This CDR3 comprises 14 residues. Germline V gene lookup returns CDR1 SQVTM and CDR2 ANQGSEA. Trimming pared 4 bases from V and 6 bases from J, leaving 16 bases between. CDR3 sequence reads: CSVAGSGGSQPQHF. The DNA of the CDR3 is TGCAGCGTTGCGGGGTCGGGGGGCAGTCAGCCCCAGCATTTT. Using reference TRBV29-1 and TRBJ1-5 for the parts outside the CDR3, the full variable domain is SAVISQKPSRDICQRGTSLTIQCQVDSQVTMMFWYRQQPGQSLTLIATANQGSEATYESGFVIDKFPISRPNLTFSTLTVSNMSPEDSSIYLCSVAGSGGSQPQHFGDGTRLSIL.

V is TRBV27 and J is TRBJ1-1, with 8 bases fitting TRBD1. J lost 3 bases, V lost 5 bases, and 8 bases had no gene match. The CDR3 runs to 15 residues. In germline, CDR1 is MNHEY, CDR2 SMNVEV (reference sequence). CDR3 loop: CASSNQGAWDTEAFF. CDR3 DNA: TGTGCCAGCAGTAACCAGGGGGCTTGGGACACTGAAGCTTTCTTT.

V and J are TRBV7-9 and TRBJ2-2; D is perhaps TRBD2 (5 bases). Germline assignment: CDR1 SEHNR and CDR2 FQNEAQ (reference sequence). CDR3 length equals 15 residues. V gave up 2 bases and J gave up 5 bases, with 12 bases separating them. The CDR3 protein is CASSLPGPGTGELFF. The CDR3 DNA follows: TGTGCCAGCAGCTTACCCGGACCGGGGACCGGGGAGCTGTTTTTT. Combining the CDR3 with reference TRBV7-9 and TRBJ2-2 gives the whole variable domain DTGVSQNPRHKITKRGQNVTFRCDPISEHNRLYWYRQTLGQGPEFLTYFQNEAQLEKSRLLSDRFSAERPKGSFSTLEIQRTEQGDSAMYLCASSLPGPGTGELFFGEGSRLTVL.

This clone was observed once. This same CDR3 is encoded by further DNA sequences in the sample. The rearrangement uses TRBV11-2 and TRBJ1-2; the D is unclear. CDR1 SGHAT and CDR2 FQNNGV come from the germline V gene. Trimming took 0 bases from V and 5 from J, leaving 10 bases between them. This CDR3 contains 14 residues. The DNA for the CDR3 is TGTGCCAGCAGCTTAGATTTGAGGTTATATGGCTACACCTTC. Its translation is CASSLDLRLYGYTF.

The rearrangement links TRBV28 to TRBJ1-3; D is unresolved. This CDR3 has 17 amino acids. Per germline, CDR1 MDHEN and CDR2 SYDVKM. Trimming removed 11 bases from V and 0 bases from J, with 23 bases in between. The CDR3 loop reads CAAHGNINRLSGNTIYF. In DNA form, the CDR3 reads TGTGCCGCCCACGGGAATATAAATCGCCTCTCTGGAAACACCATATATTTT.

CDR3 DNA: TGTGCCAGCAGTGAGACATACGCGGGCCAAAACTACGAGCAGTACTTC. Residues: CASSETYAGQNYEQYF. This sequence joins TRBV6-1 and TRBJ2-7; tentatively, D is TRBD2 (5 bases). Trimming shortened V by 3 bases and J by 3 bases, and 18 bases separated the two germline ends. This CDR3 contains 16 residues. CDR1 and CDR2 (germline): MNHNS, SASEGT.

The CDR3 loop reads CASSSSGTAIYGYTF. Here the CDR3 DNA reads TGTGCCAGCAGTTCATCCGGGACAGCGATCTATGGCTACACCTTC. V and J are TRBV28 and TRBJ1-2; 7 bases are a match to TRBD1. After removal of 4 bases from V and 4 bases from J, the junction contained 9 bases not matched to a gene. CDR3 size: 15 residues. Germline V lookup: CDR1 MDHEN, CDR2 SYDVKM.

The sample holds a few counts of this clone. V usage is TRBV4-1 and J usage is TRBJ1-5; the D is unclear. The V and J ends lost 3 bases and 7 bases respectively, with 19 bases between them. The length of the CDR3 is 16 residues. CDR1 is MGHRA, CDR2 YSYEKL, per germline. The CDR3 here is CASSQGEGGIYQPQHF. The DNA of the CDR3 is TGCGCCAGCAGCCAGGGTGAGGGTGGAATTTACCAGCCCCAGCATTTT.

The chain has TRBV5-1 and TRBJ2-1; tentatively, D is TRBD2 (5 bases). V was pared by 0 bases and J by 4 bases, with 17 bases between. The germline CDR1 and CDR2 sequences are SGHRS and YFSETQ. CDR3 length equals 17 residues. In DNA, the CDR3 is TGCGCCAGCAGCTTGGTTTACCACGCGGGCGAGTACAATGAGCAGTTCTTC. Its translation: CASSLVYHAGEYNEQFF.

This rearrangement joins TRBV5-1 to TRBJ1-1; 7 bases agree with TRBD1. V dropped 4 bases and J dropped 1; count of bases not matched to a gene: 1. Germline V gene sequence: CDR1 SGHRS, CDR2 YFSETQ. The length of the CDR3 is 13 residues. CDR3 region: CASSDRANTEAFF. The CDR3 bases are TGCGCCAGCAGCGACAGGGCGAACACTGAAGCTTTCTTT.

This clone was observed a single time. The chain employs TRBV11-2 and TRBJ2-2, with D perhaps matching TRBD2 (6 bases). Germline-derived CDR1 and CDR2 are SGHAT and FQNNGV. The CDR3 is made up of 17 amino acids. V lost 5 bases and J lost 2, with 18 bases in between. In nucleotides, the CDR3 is TGTGCCAGCAGCGACCTTTTGAGACTAGGAAACACCGGGGAGCTGTTTTTT. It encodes CASSDLLRLGNTGELFF.

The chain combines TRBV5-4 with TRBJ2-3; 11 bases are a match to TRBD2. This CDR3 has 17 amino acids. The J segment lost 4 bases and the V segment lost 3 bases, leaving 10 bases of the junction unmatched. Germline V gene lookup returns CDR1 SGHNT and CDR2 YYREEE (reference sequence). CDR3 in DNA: TGTGCCAGCAGCTCGTTTAGCGGGGGGGAAAGAGCAGATACGCAGTATTTT. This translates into CASSSFSGGERADTQYF. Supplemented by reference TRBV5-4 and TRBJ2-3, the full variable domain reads ETGVTQSPTHLIKTRGQQVTLRCSSQSGHNTVSWYQQALGQGPQFIFQYYREEENGRGNFPPRFSGLQFPNYSSELNVNALELDDSALYLCASSSFSGGERADTQYFGPGTRLTVL.

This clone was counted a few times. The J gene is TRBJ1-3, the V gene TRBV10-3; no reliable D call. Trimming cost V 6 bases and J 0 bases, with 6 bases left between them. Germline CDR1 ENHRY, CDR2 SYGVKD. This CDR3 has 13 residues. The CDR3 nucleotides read TGTGCCATCAGATACAACTCTGGAAACACCATATATTTT. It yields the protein CAIRYNSGNTIYF.

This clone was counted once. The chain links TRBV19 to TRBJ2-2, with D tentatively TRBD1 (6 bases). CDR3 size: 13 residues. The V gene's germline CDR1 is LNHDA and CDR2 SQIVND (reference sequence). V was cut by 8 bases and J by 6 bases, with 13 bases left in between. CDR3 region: CASERGSAGELFF. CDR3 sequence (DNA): TGTGCCAGTGAGAGGGGGTCGGCCGGGGAGCTGTTTTTT. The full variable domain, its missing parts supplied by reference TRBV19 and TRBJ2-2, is DGGITQSPKYLFRKEGQNVTLSCEQNLNHDAMYWYRQDPGQGLRLIYYSQIVNDFQKGDIAEGYSVSREKKESFPLTVTSAQKNPTAFYLCASERGSAGELFFGEGSRLTVL.

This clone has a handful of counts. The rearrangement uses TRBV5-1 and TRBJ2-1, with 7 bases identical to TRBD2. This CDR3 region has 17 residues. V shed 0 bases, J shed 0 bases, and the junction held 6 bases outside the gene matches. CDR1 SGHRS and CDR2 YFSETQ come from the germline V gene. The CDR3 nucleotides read TGCGCCAGCAGCTTGGCGGGAGGCCCAAGCTCCTACAATGAGCAGTTCTTC. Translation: CASSLAGGPSSYNEQFF. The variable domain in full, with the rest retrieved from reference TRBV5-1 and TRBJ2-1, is KAGVTQTPRYLIKTRGQQVTLSCSPISGHRSVSWYQQTPGQGLQFLFEYFSETQRNKGNFPGRFSGRQFSNSRSEMNVSTLELGDSALYLCASSLAGGPSSYNEQFFGPGTRLTVL.

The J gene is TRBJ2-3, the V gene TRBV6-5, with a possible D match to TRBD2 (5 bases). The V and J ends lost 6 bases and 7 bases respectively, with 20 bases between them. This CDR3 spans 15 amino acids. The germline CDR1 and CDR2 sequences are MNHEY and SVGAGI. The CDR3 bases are TGTGCCAGCAGCCACGACATAGAGGGCAGCAATACGCAGTATTTT. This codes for CASSHDIEGSNTQYF.

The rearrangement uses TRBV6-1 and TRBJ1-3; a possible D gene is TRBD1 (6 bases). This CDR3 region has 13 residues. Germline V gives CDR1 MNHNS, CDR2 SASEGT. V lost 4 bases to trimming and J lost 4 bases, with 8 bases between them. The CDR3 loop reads CASSGTAGNTIYF. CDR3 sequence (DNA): TGTGCCAGCAGTGGGACAGCCGGAAACACCATATATTTT.

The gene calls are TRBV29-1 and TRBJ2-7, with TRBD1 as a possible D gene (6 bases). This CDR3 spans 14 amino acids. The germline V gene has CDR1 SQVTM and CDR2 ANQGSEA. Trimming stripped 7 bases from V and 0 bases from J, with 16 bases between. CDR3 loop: CSGQQGESSYEQYF. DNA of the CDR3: TGCAGCGGGCAACAGGGAGAGAGCTCCTACGAGCAGTACTTC.

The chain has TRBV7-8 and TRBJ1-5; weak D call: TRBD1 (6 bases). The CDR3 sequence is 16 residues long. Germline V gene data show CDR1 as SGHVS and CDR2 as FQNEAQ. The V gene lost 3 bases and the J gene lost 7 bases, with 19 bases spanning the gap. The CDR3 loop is CASSLGGLDGGQPQHF. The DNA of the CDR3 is TGTGCCAGCAGCTTGGGGGGGCTCGACGGCGGGCAGCCCCAGCATTTT.